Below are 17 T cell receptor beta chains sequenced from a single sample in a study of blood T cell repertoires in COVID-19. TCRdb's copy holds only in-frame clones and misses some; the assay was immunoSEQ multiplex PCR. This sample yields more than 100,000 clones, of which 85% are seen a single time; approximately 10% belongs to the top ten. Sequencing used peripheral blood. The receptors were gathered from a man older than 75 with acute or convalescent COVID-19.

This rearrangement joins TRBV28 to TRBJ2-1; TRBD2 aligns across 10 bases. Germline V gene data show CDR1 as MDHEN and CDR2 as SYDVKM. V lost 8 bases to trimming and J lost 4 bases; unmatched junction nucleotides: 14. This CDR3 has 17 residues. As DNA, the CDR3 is TGTGCCAGCCCCCCAAGTTTAGCGGGAGGATCTTACAATGAGCAGTTCTTC. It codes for CASPPSLAGGSYNEQFF.

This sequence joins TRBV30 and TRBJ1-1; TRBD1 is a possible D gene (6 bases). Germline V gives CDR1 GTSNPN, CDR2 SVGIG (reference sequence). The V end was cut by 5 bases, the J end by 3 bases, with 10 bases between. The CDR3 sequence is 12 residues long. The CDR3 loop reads CAWGQKYTEAFF. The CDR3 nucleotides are TGTGCCTGGGGACAGAAATACACTGAAGCTTTCTTT.

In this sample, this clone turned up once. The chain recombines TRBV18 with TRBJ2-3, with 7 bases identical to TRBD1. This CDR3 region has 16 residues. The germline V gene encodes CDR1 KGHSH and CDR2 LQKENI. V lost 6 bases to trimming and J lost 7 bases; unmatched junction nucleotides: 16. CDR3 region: CASSPRQGEGVNTQYF. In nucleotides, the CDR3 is TGTGCCAGCTCGCCGCGACAGGGCGAGGGGGTAAATACGCAGTATTTT.

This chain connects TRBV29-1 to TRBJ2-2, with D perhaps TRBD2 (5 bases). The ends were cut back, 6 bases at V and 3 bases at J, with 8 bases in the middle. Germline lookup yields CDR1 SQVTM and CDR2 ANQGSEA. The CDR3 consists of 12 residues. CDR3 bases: TGCAGCGTAGGGAGAGACACCGGGGAGCTGTTTTTT. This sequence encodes CSVGRDTGELFF.

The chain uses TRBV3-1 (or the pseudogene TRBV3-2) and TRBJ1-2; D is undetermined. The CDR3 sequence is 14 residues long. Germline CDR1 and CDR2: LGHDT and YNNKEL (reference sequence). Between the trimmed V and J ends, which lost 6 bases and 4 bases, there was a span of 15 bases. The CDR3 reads CASSPSDTRYGYTF. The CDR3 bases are TGTGCCAGCAGTCCCTCAGACACTCGCTATGGCTACACCTTC.

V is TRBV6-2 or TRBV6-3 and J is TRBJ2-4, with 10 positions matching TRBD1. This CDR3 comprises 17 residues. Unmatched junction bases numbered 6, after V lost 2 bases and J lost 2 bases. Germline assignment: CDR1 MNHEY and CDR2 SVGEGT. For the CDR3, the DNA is TGTGCCAGCAGTTACCCAAGGACAGGGGGGACCAAAAACATTCAGTACTTC. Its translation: CASSYPRTGGTKNIQYF.

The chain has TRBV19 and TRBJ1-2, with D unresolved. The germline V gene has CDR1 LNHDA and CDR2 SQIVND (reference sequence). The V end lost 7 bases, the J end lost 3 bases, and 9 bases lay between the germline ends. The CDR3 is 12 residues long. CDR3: CASTHRDYGYTF. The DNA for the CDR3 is TGTGCCAGTACCCATCGGGACTATGGCTACACCTTC.

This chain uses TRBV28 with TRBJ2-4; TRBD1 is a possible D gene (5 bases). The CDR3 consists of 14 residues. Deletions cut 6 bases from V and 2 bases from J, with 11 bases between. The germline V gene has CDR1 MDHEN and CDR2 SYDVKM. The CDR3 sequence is CASRGVQPKNIQYF. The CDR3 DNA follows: TGTGCCAGCAGAGGGGTACAGCCCAAAAACATTCAGTACTTC.

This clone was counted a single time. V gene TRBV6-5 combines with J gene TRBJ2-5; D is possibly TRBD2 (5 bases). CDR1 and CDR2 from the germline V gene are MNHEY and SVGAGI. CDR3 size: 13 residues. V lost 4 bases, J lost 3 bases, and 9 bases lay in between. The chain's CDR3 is CASSFAGEETQYF. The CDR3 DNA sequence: TGTGCCAGCAGTTTCGCCGGGGAAGAGACCCAGTACTTC.

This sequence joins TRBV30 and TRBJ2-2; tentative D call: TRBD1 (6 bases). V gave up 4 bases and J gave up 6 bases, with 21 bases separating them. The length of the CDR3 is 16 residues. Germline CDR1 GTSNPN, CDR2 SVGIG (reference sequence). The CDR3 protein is CAWTSGGAGESGELFF. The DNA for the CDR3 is TGTGCCTGGACCAGTGGGGGAGCAGGGGAATCCGGGGAGCTGTTTTTT.

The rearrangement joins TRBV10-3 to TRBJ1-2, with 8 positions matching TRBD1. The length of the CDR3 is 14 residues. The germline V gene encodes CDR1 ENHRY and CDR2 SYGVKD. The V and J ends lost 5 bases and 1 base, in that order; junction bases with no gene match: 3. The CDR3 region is CAISSGQGNYGYTF. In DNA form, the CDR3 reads TGTGCCATCAGTTCTGGACAGGGTAACTATGGCTACACCTTC.

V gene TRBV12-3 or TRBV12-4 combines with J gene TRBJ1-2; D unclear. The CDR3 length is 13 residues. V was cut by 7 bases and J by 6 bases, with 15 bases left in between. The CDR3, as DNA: TGTGCCAGCAATCTAGGTGGGTTAGATGGCTACACCTTC. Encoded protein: CASNLGGLDGYTF.

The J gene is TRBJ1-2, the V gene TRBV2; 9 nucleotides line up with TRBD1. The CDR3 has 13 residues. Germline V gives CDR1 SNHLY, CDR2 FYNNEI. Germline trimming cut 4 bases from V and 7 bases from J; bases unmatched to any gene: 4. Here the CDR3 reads CASSGTGVSGYTF. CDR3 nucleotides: TGTGCCAGCAGTGGGACAGGGGTTAGTGGCTACACCTTC.

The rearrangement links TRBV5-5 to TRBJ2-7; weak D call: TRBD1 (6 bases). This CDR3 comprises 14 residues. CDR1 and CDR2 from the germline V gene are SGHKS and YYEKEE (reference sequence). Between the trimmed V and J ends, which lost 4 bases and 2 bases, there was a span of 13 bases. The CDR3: CASSRTDRTYEQYF. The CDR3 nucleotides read TGTGCCAGCAGCCGAACCGACAGGACCTACGAGCAGTACTTC. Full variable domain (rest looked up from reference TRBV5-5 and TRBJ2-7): DAGVTQSPTHLIKTRGQQVTLRCSPISGHKSVSWYQQVLGQGPQFIFQYYEKEERGRGNFPDRFSARQFPNYSSELNVNALLLGDSALYLCASSRTDRTYEQYFGPGTRLTVT.

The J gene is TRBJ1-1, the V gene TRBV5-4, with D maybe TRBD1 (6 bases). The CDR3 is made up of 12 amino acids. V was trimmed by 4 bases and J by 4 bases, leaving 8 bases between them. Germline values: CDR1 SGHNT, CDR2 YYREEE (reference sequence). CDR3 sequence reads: CASSVTGTEAFF. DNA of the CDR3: TGTGCCAGCAGCGTGACAGGCACTGAAGCTTTCTTT.

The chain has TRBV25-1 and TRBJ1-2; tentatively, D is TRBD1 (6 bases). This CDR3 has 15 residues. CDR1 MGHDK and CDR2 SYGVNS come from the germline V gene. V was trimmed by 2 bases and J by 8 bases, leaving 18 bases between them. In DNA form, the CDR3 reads TGTGCCAGCAGTGAACCGGTGGGGGCCCCGAGGGGCTACACCTTC. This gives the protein CASSEPVGAPRGYTF.

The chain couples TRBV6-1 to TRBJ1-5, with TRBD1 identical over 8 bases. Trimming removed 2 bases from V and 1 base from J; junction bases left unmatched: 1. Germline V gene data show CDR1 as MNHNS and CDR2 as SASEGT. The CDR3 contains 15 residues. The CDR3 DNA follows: TGTGCCAGCAGTGAAACAGGGGGGAGCAATCAGCCCCAGCATTTT. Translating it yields CASSETGGSNQPQHF.